This T cell receptor beta chain comes out of a study of blood T cells in healthy people across ages. On the study more broadly: Template switching caught about one barcoded beta molecule for each two T cells.

Every donor contributed 7.5 to 10 milliliters of peripheral blood by blood draw. As to this clonotype: The antigen is undetermined.

Whole-study findings and limits: As age increased, TCR beta diversity per million T cells fell in a roughly linear fashion.

A second about 6 to 12 cycle PCR used barcoded and J-beta primers. Per-sample output comprised a minimum of 3 million paired-end reads containing CDR3. TCRdb itself ran the 5' RACE reads through MiXCR, one entry per CDR3 protein. The sample carries 450,000 to 600,000 distinct CDR3 sequences, roughly a quarter recorded once. V was pared by 6 bases and J by 1 base, with 24 bases between. This CDR3 contains 18 residues. Germline lookup yields CDR1 LGHNA and CDR2 YNFKEQ. The sample also formed part of further work on T cells of mothers and their children.

Input material: blood. V and J are TRBV4-2 and TRBJ2-5, with D perhaps being TRBD1 or TRBD2 (6 bases each). The receptor was isolated from a boy aged 2 to 10 in good health. The CDR3 nucleotides are TGTGCCAGCAGGAAATTAGGGGTGGTCCGGGGGCCCCAAGAGACCCAGTACTTC. The encoded protein is CASRKLGVVRGPQETQYF.